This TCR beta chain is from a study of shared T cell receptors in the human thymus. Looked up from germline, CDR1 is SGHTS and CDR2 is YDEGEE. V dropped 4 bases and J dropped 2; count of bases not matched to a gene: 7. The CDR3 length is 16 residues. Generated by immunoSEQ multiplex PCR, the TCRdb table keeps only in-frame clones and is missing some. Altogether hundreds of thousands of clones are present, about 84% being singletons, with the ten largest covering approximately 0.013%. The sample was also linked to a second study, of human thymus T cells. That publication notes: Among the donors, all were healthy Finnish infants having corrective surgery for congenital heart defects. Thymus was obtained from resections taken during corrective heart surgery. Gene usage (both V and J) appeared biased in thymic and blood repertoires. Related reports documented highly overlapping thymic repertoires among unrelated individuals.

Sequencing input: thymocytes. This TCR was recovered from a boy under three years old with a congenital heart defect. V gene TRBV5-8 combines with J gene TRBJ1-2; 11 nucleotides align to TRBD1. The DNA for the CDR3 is TGTGCCAGCAGCCCAGGACAGGGGGCCGCAAACTATGGCTACACCTTC. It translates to CASSPGQGAANYGYTF.